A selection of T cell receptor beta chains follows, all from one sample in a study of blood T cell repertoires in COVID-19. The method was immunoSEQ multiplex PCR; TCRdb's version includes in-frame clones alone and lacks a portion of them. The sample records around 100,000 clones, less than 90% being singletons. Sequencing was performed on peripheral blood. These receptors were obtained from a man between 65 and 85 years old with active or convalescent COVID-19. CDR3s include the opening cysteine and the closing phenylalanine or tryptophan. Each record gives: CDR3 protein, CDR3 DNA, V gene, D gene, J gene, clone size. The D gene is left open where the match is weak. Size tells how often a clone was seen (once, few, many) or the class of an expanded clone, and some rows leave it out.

cdr3_aa: CASSGQGGTYEQYF
cdr3_nt: TGCGCCAGCAGCGGACAGGGGGGTACCTACGAGCAGTACTTC
v_call: TRBV5-1
d_call: TRBD1
j_call: TRBJ2-7
clone_size: NA

cdr3_aa: CASSPVGATYQPQHF
cdr3_nt: TGTGCCAGCAGCCCGGTGGGGGCTACTTATCAGCCCCAGCATTTT
v_call: TRBV6-5
d_call: NA
j_call: TRBJ1-5
clone_size: NA

cdr3_aa: CASRKEAQGGEKLFF
cdr3_nt: TGTGCCAGCAGAAAAGAGGCACAGGGCGGTGAAAAACTGTTTTTT
v_call: TRBV2
d_call: NA
j_call: TRBJ1-4
clone_size: NA

cdr3_aa: CASSLGQGLGYGYTF
cdr3_nt: TGCGCCAGCAGCTTAGGGCAGGGGCTAGGCTATGGCTACACCTTC
v_call: TRBV5-1
d_call: NA
j_call: TRBJ1-2
clone_size: NA

cdr3_aa: CAFDRMNTEAFF
cdr3_nt: TGTGCCTTTGACAGGATGAACACTGAAGCTTTCTTT
v_call: TRBV30
d_call: NA
j_call: TRBJ1-1
clone_size: NA

cdr3_aa: CAWSDGLNQPQHF
cdr3_nt: TGTGCCTGGAGTGATGGCCTCAATCAGCCCCAGCATTTT
v_call: TRBV30
d_call: NA
j_call: TRBJ1-5
clone_size: NA

cdr3_aa: CASKGLGQGYGYTF
cdr3_nt: TGTGCCAGTAAGGGGCTGGGACAAGGCTATGGCTACACCTTC
v_call: TRBV19
d_call: NA
j_call: TRBJ1-2
clone_size: NA

cdr3_aa: CASSAPGRGYTF
cdr3_nt: TGTGCCAGCAGTGCCCCAGGAAGAGGCTACACCTTC
v_call: TRBV28
d_call: NA
j_call: TRBJ1-2
clone_size: NA

cdr3_aa: CASSLGQGATEAFF
cdr3_nt: TGCGCCAGCAGCTTGGGACAGGGTGCCACTGAAGCTTTCTTT
v_call: TRBV5-1
d_call: TRBD1
j_call: TRBJ1-1
clone_size: NA

cdr3_aa: CASSPGQRETQYF
cdr3_nt: TGCGCCAGCAGCCCGGGACAGCGAGAGACCCAGTACTTC
v_call: TRBV5-1
d_call: TRBD1
j_call: TRBJ2-5
clone_size: NA

cdr3_aa: CASSAGGIGNTIYF
cdr3_nt: TGTGCCAGCAGCGCGGGGGGTATCGGAAACACCATATATTTT
v_call: TRBV5-5
d_call: NA
j_call: TRBJ1-3
clone_size: NA

cdr3_aa: CAWSVRGNTEAFF
cdr3_nt: TGTGCCTGGAGTGTACGGGGGAACACTGAAGCTTTCTTT
v_call: TRBV30
d_call: NA
j_call: TRBJ1-1
clone_size: NA

cdr3_aa: CAWSVVKGGAGTDTQYF
cdr3_nt: TGTGCCTGGAGTGTAGTTAAGGGGGGGGCAGGCACAGATACGCAGTATTTT
v_call: TRBV30
d_call: NA
j_call: TRBJ2-3
clone_size: NA

cdr3_aa: CASSSAAGGVETQYF
cdr3_nt: TGTGCCAGCAGCTCCGCCGCGGGGGGGGTAGAGACCCAGTACTTC
v_call: TRBV7-2
d_call: TRBD2
j_call: TRBJ2-5
clone_size: NA

cdr3_aa: CAAGGMAYNEQFF
cdr3_nt: TGTGCCGCGGGGGGAATGGCCTACAATGAGCAGTTCTTC
v_call: TRBV7-8
d_call: TRBD2
j_call: TRBJ2-1
clone_size: NA

cdr3_aa: CASSFRGGASGGIQQTQYF
cdr3_nt: TGTGCCAGCAGCTTTAGGGGCGGGGCTAGCGGGGGGATTCAGCAGACCCAGTACTTC
v_call: TRBV7-2
d_call: TRBD2
j_call: TRBJ2-5
clone_size: once

cdr3_aa: CASSEIYSNQPQHF
cdr3_nt: TGTGCCAGCAGTGAGATCTATAGCAATCAGCCCCAGCATTTT
v_call: TRBV2
d_call: NA
j_call: TRBJ1-5
clone_size: few

cdr3_aa: CASSPVGLAVSETQYF
cdr3_nt: TGTGCCAGCAGCCCGGTGGGACTAGCGGTCTCGGAGACCCAGTACTTC
v_call: TRBV5-4
d_call: TRBD2
j_call: TRBJ2-5
clone_size: NA

cdr3_aa: CASSYGSGNNQPQHF
cdr3_nt: TGTGCCAGCAGTTACGGATCGGGTAACAATCAGCCCCAGCATTTT
v_call: TRBV6-5
d_call: NA
j_call: TRBJ1-5
clone_size: few

cdr3_aa: CAWSGGTEPQHF
cdr3_nt: TGTGCCTGGAGCGGGGGAACTGAGCCCCAGCATTTT
v_call: TRBV30
d_call: NA
j_call: TRBJ1-5
clone_size: NA

cdr3_aa: CASSPKGSNSPLHF
cdr3_nt: TGTGCCAGCAGCCCGAAGGGGTCCAATTCACCCCTCCACTTT
v_call: TRBV3-1/TRBV3-2
d_call: NA
j_call: TRBJ1-6
clone_size: NA

cdr3_aa: CASSIEGRAADTQYF
cdr3_nt: TGTGCCAGTAGTATAGAGGGGCGCGCGGCAGATACGCAGTATTTT
v_call: TRBV19
d_call: NA
j_call: TRBJ2-3
clone_size: NA

cdr3_aa: CASSLEGTGGIQYF
cdr3_nt: TGCGCCAGCAGCTTGGAAGGGACTGGTGGCATTCAGTACTTC
v_call: TRBV5-1
d_call: NA
j_call: TRBJ2-4
clone_size: NA

cdr3_aa: CAWSFGGTETQYF
cdr3_nt: TGTGCCTGGAGTTTCGGGGGTACGGAGACCCAGTACTTC
v_call: TRBV30
d_call: NA
j_call: TRBJ2-5
clone_size: NA

cdr3_aa: CASRPLRVESPLHF
cdr3_nt: TGTGCCAGCAGACCACTTCGGGTGGAATCACCCCTCCACTTT
v_call: TRBV28
d_call: NA
j_call: TRBJ1-6
clone_size: NA

cdr3_aa: CASSLSREGYSEAFF
cdr3_nt: TGCGCCAGCAGCCTATCTCGAGAGGGTTATTCTGAAGCTTTCTTT
v_call: TRBV4-1
d_call: NA
j_call: TRBJ1-1
clone_size: once

cdr3_aa: CASSLQGAPREGYTF
cdr3_nt: TGTGCCAGCAGTTTACAGGGGGCCCCTAGAGAGGGCTACACCTTC
v_call: TRBV28
d_call: TRBD1
j_call: TRBJ1-2
clone_size: NA

cdr3_aa: CASSIRYRGGNQPQHF
cdr3_nt: TGTGCCAGTAGTATACGGTACAGGGGTGGCAATCAGCCCCAGCATTTT
v_call: TRBV19
d_call: TRBD1
j_call: TRBJ1-5
clone_size: NA

cdr3_aa: CASSLETGTSYNEQFF
cdr3_nt: TGCGCCAGCAGCTTGGAGACAGGGACCTCCTACAATGAGCAGTTCTTC
v_call: TRBV5-1
d_call: TRBD1
j_call: TRBJ2-1
clone_size: NA

cdr3_aa: CASSPEGSPLHF
cdr3_nt: TGCGCCAGCAGCCCGGAGGGATCACCCCTCCACTTT
v_call: TRBV5-1
d_call: NA
j_call: TRBJ1-6
clone_size: NA

cdr3_aa: CASSSPGLRPQYF
cdr3_nt: TGTGCCAGCAGTTCCCCGGGACTGCGGCCGCAGTATTTT
v_call: TRBV27
d_call: NA
j_call: TRBJ2-3
clone_size: NA

cdr3_aa: CASSIGAVGRGYTF
cdr3_nt: TGTGCCAGCAGCATAGGGGCAGTGGGGAGGGGCTACACCTTC
v_call: TRBV9
d_call: NA
j_call: TRBJ1-2
clone_size: NA

cdr3_aa: CASSYGMYERNTIYF
cdr3_nt: TGTGCCAGTAGTTACGGGATGTATGAAAGAAACACCATATATTTT
v_call: TRBV19
d_call: NA
j_call: TRBJ1-3
clone_size: NA

cdr3_aa: CASSVGGTPQETQYF
cdr3_nt: TGTGCCAGCAGCGTAGGCGGGACTCCGCAAGAGACCCAGTACTTC
v_call: TRBV9
d_call: NA
j_call: TRBJ2-5
clone_size: NA

cdr3_aa: CASSSWGGYTF
cdr3_nt: TGTGCCAGCAGCTCATGGGGCGGCTACACCTTC
v_call: TRBV11-2
d_call: NA
j_call: TRBJ1-2
clone_size: NA

cdr3_aa: CASSIQGRPQPQHF
cdr3_nt: TGTGCCAGTAGTATTCAGGGTCGGCCTCAGCCCCAGCATTTT
v_call: TRBV19
d_call: NA
j_call: TRBJ1-5
clone_size: few

cdr3_aa: CASSLSTGLAEQYF
cdr3_nt: TGTGCCAGCAGTTTATCGACAGGGCTAGCCGAGCAGTACTTC
v_call: TRBV6-6
d_call: TRBD1
j_call: TRBJ2-7
clone_size: once

cdr3_aa: CASSFGTGDKLFF
cdr3_nt: TGTGCCAGCAGCTTCGGGACAGGGGACAAACTGTTTTTT
v_call: TRBV7-2
d_call: TRBD1
j_call: TRBJ1-4
clone_size: NA

cdr3_aa: CASSATLGTGNTGELFF
cdr3_nt: TGTGCCAGCAGCGCCACCCTGGGGACTGGTAACACCGGGGAGCTGTTTTTT
v_call: TRBV9
d_call: NA
j_call: TRBJ2-2
clone_size: NA

cdr3_aa: CASSPGQRIYEQYF
cdr3_nt: TGTGCCAGCAGCCCGGGACAGAGGATCTACGAGCAGTACTTC
v_call: TRBV11-2
d_call: TRBD1
j_call: TRBJ2-7
clone_size: NA

cdr3_aa: CASSSTGEGATEAFF
cdr3_nt: TGTGCCAGCAGCTCGACAGGGGAGGGGGCCACTGAAGCTTTCTTT
v_call: TRBV11-2
d_call: TRBD1
j_call: TRBJ1-1
clone_size: NA

cdr3_aa: CATSVGARYGYTF
cdr3_nt: TGTGCCACCAGTGTTGGGGCTCGGTATGGCTACACCTTC
v_call: TRBV24-1
d_call: NA
j_call: TRBJ1-2
clone_size: few

cdr3_aa: CASSPPAGNTEAFF
cdr3_nt: TGTGCCAGCTCACCACCGGCAGGCAACACTGAAGCTTTCTTT
v_call: TRBV18
d_call: NA
j_call: TRBJ1-1
clone_size: NA

cdr3_aa: CASSLTRRTSSYEQYF
cdr3_nt: TGTGCCAGCAGCCTAACCCGGAGGACCAGCTCCTACGAGCAGTACTTC
v_call: TRBV14
d_call: NA
j_call: TRBJ2-7
clone_size: NA

cdr3_aa: CASSYSQGTEKLFF
cdr3_nt: TGTGCCAGCAGTTACTCACAGGGAACTGAAAAACTGTTTTTT
v_call: TRBV6-6
d_call: NA
j_call: TRBJ1-4
clone_size: NA

cdr3_aa: CASSYSGDRDSEQFF
cdr3_nt: TGTGCCAGCAGTTACTCGGGGGACAGGGACAGTGAGCAGTTCTTC
v_call: TRBV6-5
d_call: TRBD1
j_call: TRBJ2-1
clone_size: once

cdr3_aa: CASSVSSSVRTGGNTIYF
cdr3_nt: TGTGCCAGCAGCGTGAGTAGTAGTGTGAGGACAGGTGGAAACACCATATATTTT
v_call: TRBV9
d_call: TRBD1
j_call: TRBJ1-3
clone_size: once